Each of the 27 T cell receptor beta chains below was sequenced from the same sample in a study of shared clonotypes between healthy human individuals. The repertoire was sequenced with immunoSEQ multiplex PCR; TCRdb's copy has only in-frame clones and lacks some. This repertoire shows millions of clones, 85% to 95% found once; its top ten account for 0.13%. Sequencing was done on a sample of naive CD4+ T cells sorted from blood. The subset is: CD45RA+ positively selected. The receptors stem from a man younger than 35 in good health.

The V gene is TRBV7-2, the J gene TRBJ2-3, with 10 bases matching TRBD2. CDR1 is SGHTA and CDR2 is FQGNSA in the germline V gene. This CDR3 contains 16 residues. V was pared by 6 bases and J by 7 bases, with 13 bases of the junction left unmatched. The CDR3 DNA follows: TGTGCCAGCAGATCAGACCTAGCGGGAGATCTGAATACGCAGTATTTT. Its translation is CASRSDLAGDLNTQYF.

The J gene is TRBJ1-1, the V gene TRBV5-1, with 8 positions matching TRBD1. V lost 0 bases and J lost 5; bases outside the gene matches: 9. The CDR3 extends over 16 amino acids. CDR1 and CDR2 from the germline V gene are SGHRS and YFSETQ. The CDR3 nucleotides read TGCGCCAGCAGCTTGGTAGGGACAGGAGTCAGGACTGAAGCTTTCTTT. Its translation is CASSLVGTGVRTEAFF. Supplemented by reference TRBV5-1 and TRBJ1-1, the full variable domain reads KAGVTQTPRYLIKTRGQQVTLSCSPISGHRSVSWYQQTPGQGLQFLFEYFSETQRNKGNFPGRFSGRQFSNSRSEMNVSTLELGDSALYLCASSLVGTGVRTEAFFGQGTRLTVV.

This clone was seen just once. This rearrangement joins TRBV5-1 to TRBJ1-2; the D is unclear. The germline gives CDR1 SGHRS, CDR2 YFSETQ. Trimming removed 2 bases at V and 3 bases at J, with 8 bases between. This CDR3 has 13 residues. CDR3 amino acids: CASSFGWDYGYTF. As DNA, the CDR3 is TGCGCCAGCAGCTTCGGTTGGGACTATGGCTACACCTTC.

CDR3 bases: TGCGCCAGCAGCCTACTCACAGGGAGCTCTGGGGCCAACGTCCTGACTTTC. Translation gives CASSLLTGSSGANVLTF. V usage is TRBV4-1 and J usage is TRBJ2-6, with a tentative D call TRBD1 (6 bases). V lost 4 bases and J 0 bases, leaving 13 bases between the germline ends. The length of the CDR3 is 17 residues. In germline, CDR1 is MGHRA, CDR2 YSYEKL.

About this clone: The sample contains more than one DNA sequence encoding this CDR3. J is TRBJ2-7 and V is TRBV19, with D perhaps TRBD1 or TRBD2 (5 bases each). Trimming cost V 3 bases and J 3 bases, with 9 bases left between them. Germline V lookup: CDR1 LNHDA, CDR2 SQIVND (reference sequence). This CDR3 contains 13 residues. In DNA, the CDR3 is TGTGCCAGTAGTATTGGGGGTGGCTACGAGCAGTACTTC. Translating gives CASSIGGGYEQYF.

This sequence joins TRBV6-5 and TRBJ1-1; 9 bases fit TRBD1. Germline V lookup: CDR1 MNHEY, CDR2 SVGAGI. CDR3 length: 13 amino acids. The V gene end was trimmed by 5 bases and the J gene end by 6 bases; junction bases not matched to a gene: 4. The CDR3 nucleotides are TGTGCCAGCAGTACAGGGGGCCGGGCTGAAGCTTTCTTT. Its protein is CASSTGGRAEAFF.

As to this clone: This sample also contains other DNA sequences that code for the same CDR3. The chain has TRBV7-2 and TRBJ2-7; possibly TRBD1 or TRBD2 for D (5 bases each). The V gene lost 5 bases and the J gene lost 0 bases, with 11 bases spanning the gap. Germline V gene data show CDR1 as SGHTA and CDR2 as FQGNSA. The CDR3 loop spans 14 amino acids. The DNA of the CDR3 is TGTGCCAGCAGCCTATCGAGGGGCTCCTACGAGCAGTACTTC. Its protein product is CASSLSRGSYEQYF.

The V call is TRBV6-1, the J call TRBJ1-4; 7 nucleotides line up with TRBD1. V was pared by 4 bases and J by 6 bases, with 5 bases of the junction left unmatched. The CDR3 covers 14 residues. Germline assignment: CDR1 MNHNS and CDR2 SASEGT. CDR3 nucleotides: TGTGCCAGCAGTGTAGGTCAGGGGGATGAAAAACTGTTTTTT. As protein: CASSVGQGDEKLFF.

The genes are TRBV7-2 and TRBJ1-5, with unresolved D. V lost 5 bases and J lost 1, with 9 bases in between. This CDR3 spans 14 amino acids. Looked up from germline, CDR1 is SGHTA and CDR2 is FQGNSA. The CDR3 bases are TGTGCCAGCAGCGGGTCTCGCAGCAATCAGCCCCAGCATTTT. Translating gives CASSGSRSNQPQHF.

The chain has TRBV6-1 and TRBJ2-4; 10 bases align to TRBD1. Per germline, CDR1 MNHNS and CDR2 SASEGT. Unmatched junction bases numbered 11, after V lost 6 bases and J lost 12 bases. There are 14 residues in the CDR3. The CDR3 bases are TGTGCCAGCAGAATACTAGACAGGGGGCAGGCTCAGTACTTC. Translating gives CASRILDRGQAQYF.

The chain carries TRBV7-9 and TRBJ1-4; D remains unclear. The V gene lost 1 base and the J gene lost 5 bases, with 11 bases spanning the gap. From germline, CDR1 is SEHNR and CDR2 FQNEAQ (reference sequence). The CDR3 length is 15 residues. This chain's CDR3 is CASSLGGLINEKLFF. DNA of the CDR3: TGTGCCAGCAGCTTAGGCGGCCTGATCAATGAAAAACTGTTTTTT.

This chain uses TRBV29-1 with TRBJ2-2, with D uncertain. Between the trimmed V and J ends, which lost 4 bases and 4 bases, there was a span of 10 bases. Looked up from germline, CDR1 is SQVTM and CDR2 is ANQGSEA. The CDR3 has 13 residues. The CDR3 DNA reads as TGCAGCGTTGTTAGGATCGGCACCGGGGAGCTGTTTTTT. Its protein product is CSVVRIGTGELFF.

The rearrangement joins TRBV2 to TRBJ1-2, with 8 bases that match TRBD1. Germline CDR1 reads SNHLY; CDR2 reads FYNNEI. This CDR3 is 14 amino acids long. The J segment lost 4 bases and the V segment lost 6 bases, leaving 7 bases of the junction unmatched. In DNA form, the CDR3 reads TGTGCCAGCAGAACAGGGGGGGGAGTCTATGGCTACACCTTC. Its translation is CASRTGGGVYGYTF.

V usage is TRBV5-6 and J usage is TRBJ1-3; D is ambiguous. The CDR3 spans 13 residues. Germline-derived CDR1 and CDR2 are SGHDT and YYEEEE. Trimming removed 5 bases at V and 0 bases at J, with 6 bases between. CDR3 coding DNA: TGTGCCAGCAGTAGCCGCTCTGGAAACACCATATATTTT. Translated, it gives CASSSRSGNTIYF. The variable domain in full, with the rest retrieved from reference TRBV5-6 and TRBJ1-3, is DAGVTQSPTHLIKTRGQQVTLRCSPKSGHDTVSWYQQALGQGPQFIFQYYEEEERQRGNFPDRFSGHQFPNYSSELNVNALLLGDSALYLCASSSRSGNTIYFGEGSWLTVV.

About this clone itself: Other DNA sequences in this sample translate to the same CDR3. The chain carries TRBV9 and TRBJ2-2; D is unresolved. The germline gives CDR1 SGDLS, CDR2 YYNGEE. The CDR3 consists of 14 residues. Trimming stripped 3 bases from V and 0 bases from J, with 6 bases between. DNA for the CDR3: TGTGCCAGCAGCGGTGCGGCGAACACCGGGGAGCTGTTTTTT. This encodes CASSGAANTGELFF. The complete variable domain, with remaining parts taken from reference TRBV9 and TRBJ2-2, reads DSGVTQTPKHLITATGQRVTLRCSPRSGDLSVYWYQQSLDQGLQFLIQYYNGEERAKGNILERFSAQQFPDLHSELNLSSLELGDSALYFCASSGAANTGELFFGEGSRLTVL.

The chain joins TRBV30 to TRBJ2-3; 13 bases agree with TRBD2. Germline assignment: CDR1 GTSNPN and CDR2 SVGIG (reference sequence). The CDR3 covers 15 residues. V lost 4 bases and J lost 4; bases outside the gene matches: 5. CDR3 sequence: CAWKRLAGGPDTQYF. CDR3 nucleotide sequence: TGTGCCTGGAAGCGACTAGCGGGAGGTCCAGATACGCAGTATTTT.

In its sample, this clone was seen many times. The genes are TRBV6-6 and TRBJ1-2; 7 bases match TRBD1. V dropped 0 bases and J dropped 7; count of bases not matched to a gene: 5. This CDR3 region has 14 residues. The germline V gene encodes CDR1 MNHNY and CDR2 SVGAGI (reference sequence). CDR3 residues: CASSYSLTGAGYTF. The CDR3 DNA reads TGTGCCAGCAGTTACTCCCTCACAGGGGCTGGCTACACCTTC.

The chain couples TRBV27 to TRBJ2-6; unclear D gene. From germline, CDR1 is MNHEY and CDR2 SMNVEV (reference sequence). V was clipped by 2 bases and J by 4 bases, with 12 bases between them. CDR3 size: 16 residues. CDR3 protein: CASSLGRVAGANVLTF. DNA of the CDR3: TGTGCCAGCAGTTTAGGTCGGGTAGCAGGGGCCAACGTCCTGACTTTC. The full variable domain, its missing parts supplied by reference TRBV27 and TRBJ2-6, is EAQVTQNPRYLITVTGKKLTVTCSQNMNHEYMSWYRQDPGLGLRQIYYSMNVEVTDKGDVPEGYKVSRKEKRNFPLILESPSPNQTSLYFCASSLGRVAGANVLTFGAGSRLTVL.

The genes are TRBV28 and TRBJ1-5; 11 bases align to TRBD1. The CDR3 consists of 18 residues. The V segment lost 8 bases and the J segment 2 bases; nucleotides outside the gene matches: 14. Per germline, CDR1 MDHEN and CDR2 SYDVKM. The CDR3 region has the DNA TGTGCCAGCCAAAGGACAGGGGGCGCGGGATCTGGCAATCAGCCCCAGCATTTT. Amino acids: CASQRTGGAGSGNQPQHF.

The chain carries TRBV5-1 and TRBJ1-2, with unresolved D. In germline, CDR1 is SGHRS, CDR2 YFSETQ. The V gene lost 1 base and the J gene lost 2 bases, with 9 bases spanning the gap. The CDR3 extends over 14 amino acids. For the CDR3, the DNA is TGCGCCAGCAGCTTGTCTGTGGGAAACTATGGCTACACCTTC. Translating gives CASSLSVGNYGYTF.

As regards this clone: Other DNA sequences in the sample encode the same CDR3. The J gene is TRBJ1-5, the V gene TRBV18; D is unclear. Germline values: CDR1 KGHSH, CDR2 LQKENI. V was clipped by 3 bases and J by 6 bases, with 9 bases between them. The CDR3 runs 13 residues. CDR3 residues: CASSPGEGQPQHF. In DNA, the CDR3 is TGTGCCAGCTCACCCGGGGAGGGTCAGCCCCAGCATTTT.

The rearrangement uses TRBV19 and TRBJ1-2; D ambiguous. This CDR3 has 15 amino acids. Germline CDR1 LNHDA, CDR2 SQIVND (reference sequence). The V end was cut by 2 bases, the J end by 4 bases, with 14 bases between. DNA for the CDR3: TGTGCCAGTAGTATAAGTGGGCAAGGGCGCTATGGCTACACCTTC. Its protein is CASSISGQGRYGYTF.

In regard to this clone: This same CDR3 is encoded by further DNA sequences in the sample. Written as DNA, the CDR3 is TGTGCCAGCAGCTTGGGCGGAAACACCATATATTTT. Its translation is CASSLGGNTIYF. This chain links TRBV5-6 with TRBJ1-3; D gene uncertain. The CDR3 totals 12 residues. Trimming pared 0 bases from V and 4 bases from J, leaving 2 bases between. In germline, CDR1 is SGHDT, CDR2 YYEEEE.

The chain has TRBV6-5 and TRBJ2-5; tentative D call: TRBD2 (5 bases). There are 15 residues in the CDR3. V was cut by 4 bases and J by 1 base, with 13 bases left in between. The germline gives CDR1 MNHEY, CDR2 SVGAGI. The CDR3 DNA reads TGTGCCAGCAGTTGGACTTTGGGGAGCCAAGAGACCCAGTACTTC. It yields the protein CASSWTLGSQETQYF.

Concerning this clone: Other nucleotide sequences from this sample produce the same CDR3. The rearrangement links TRBV6-5 to TRBJ2-7, with TRBD2 matching 9 bases. Looked up from germline, CDR1 is MNHEY and CDR2 is SVGAGI. V trimming: 2 bases; J trimming: 2 bases; junction bases outside the gene matches: 1. The CDR3 loop spans 14 amino acids. CDR3 DNA sequence: TGTGCCAGCAGTTACGCGGGAGGGCCCTACGAGCAGTACTTC. Its translation: CASSYAGGPYEQYF.

The V and J genes are TRBV5-1 and TRBJ2-1; D is undetermined. This CDR3 region has 14 residues. Germline CDR1 and CDR2: SGHRS and YFSETQ. Trimming removed 1 base from V and 5 bases from J, with 10 bases in between. DNA of the CDR3: TGCGCCAGCAGCTTGTTCGAGATTAACAATGAGCAGTTCTTC. This codes for CASSLFEINNEQFF.

V and J are TRBV13 and TRBJ2-7; TRBD2 matches 7 bases. Germline-derived CDR1 and CDR2 are PRHDT and FYEKMQ (reference sequence). V lost 4 bases, J lost 3 bases, and 6 bases stayed unmatched. The CDR3 extends over 14 amino acids. The CDR3 sequence: CASSSSGTIYEQYF. CDR3 coding DNA: TGTGCCAGCAGCTCTAGTGGGACTATCTACGAGCAGTACTTC.